This T cell receptor (beta chain) was sequenced for a study of CD8 T cells in ankylosing spondylitis. Remarks on this clonotype: Its antigen is not identified.

General study results and limits: Characteristic of ankylosing spondylitis blood, it appeared, was a TCR beta motif comprising about eight highly homologous variants. From matched ankylosing spondylitis synovial fluid, disease-linked clones were reportedly recovered at significantly enriched levels.

For TCR beta, libraries came from quantitative 5'-RACE with molecular barcodes. Using its own MiXCR run on the 5' RACE reads, TCRdb lists one record per CDR3 protein. The sample contains fewer than 500,000 distinct CDR3 sequences, around 22% of which appear only once. CDR1 and CDR2 (germline): MNHNS, SASEGT. V was clipped by 5 bases and J by 3 bases; unmatched bases: 12. The length of the CDR3 is 16 residues. The clonotype comes from a male donor with ankylosing spondylitis. The chain joins TRBV6-1 to TRBJ2-5; 7 nucleotides match TRBD1. The sequencing sample was made of blood, either unsorted or a sorted T cell fraction (not recorded which). The CDR3 nucleotides are TGTGCCAGCAGTCCGCGCCGAGGGACAGTGAAAGAGACCCAGTACTTC. It encodes CASSPRRGTVKETQYF.